Below are 24 T cell receptor beta chains sequenced from a single sample in a study of T cells in Graves' hyperthyroidism and ophthalmopathy. Amplification yielded TCR beta CDR3 regions, with RNA transcripts as the source. First-round RT-PCR of the TCR CDR3 relied on the HTBI primer set. TCRdb re-analysed the multiplex PCR reads in MiXCR, keeping a single row per CDR3 protein. The table shows nearly 250,000 distinct CDR3 sequences, with 24% occurring only once. Sequenced input: blood. Receptors were obtained from a woman in her forties with Graves' ophthalmopathy.

The table lists this clonotype with many counts. The genes are TRBV18 and TRBJ2-7, with D perhaps TRBD2 (7 bases). The CDR3 is 14 residues long. Germline V gives CDR1 KGHSH, CDR2 LQKENI. V lost 3 bases to trimming and J lost 1 base, with 10 bases between them. CDR3 loop: CASSPGGASYEQYF. CDR3 bases: TGTGCCAGCTCACCTGGGGGGGCTTCCTACGAGCAGTACTTC.

The genes are TRBV12-3 or TRBV12-4 and TRBJ2-4; D is perhaps TRBD2 (5 bases). V lost 2 bases to trimming and J lost 3 bases, with 17 bases between them. This CDR3 comprises 17 residues. CDR3 amino acids: CASSLSLWGVDKNIQYF. The CDR3 DNA reads as TGTGCCAGCAGTTTAAGTTTATGGGGAGTTGACAAAAACATTCAGTACTTC.

The chain combines TRBV24-1 with TRBJ1-1, with no clear D. This CDR3 comprises 15 residues. V gave up 11 bases and J gave up 1 base, with 19 bases separating them. Looked up from germline, CDR1 is KGHDR and CDR2 is SFDVKD. In nucleotides, the CDR3 is TGTGCCAGCAGCCACGGACCCTCAGGGAACACTGAAGCTTTCTTT. It encodes CASSHGPSGNTEAFF.

The V and J genes are TRBV28 and TRBJ2-2; D is ambiguous. This CDR3 has 13 residues. Germline assignment: CDR1 MDHEN and CDR2 SYDVKM. Trimming pared 5 bases from V and 6 bases from J, leaving 10 bases between. CDR3: CASSGRVAGELFF. The CDR3 region has the DNA TGTGCCAGCAGTGGAAGGGTAGCCGGGGAGCTGTTTTTT.

This clonotype has ten or more counts. Given a much more abundant clone one base away, this may be a read error. CDR3 region: CASSSDREDFRDYTF. The CDR3 DNA follows: TGTGCCAGCAGTTCGGACAGGGAGGATTTTCGTGACTACACCTTC. The rearrangement joins TRBV27 to TRBJ1-2; the match to TRBD1 covers 8 bases. CDR1 is MNHEY and CDR2 is SMNVEV in the germline V gene (reference sequence). J was trimmed by 10 bases and V by 4 bases; bases with no gene match: 14. This CDR3 is built from 15 residues.

This clonotype has at least ten counts. The genes are TRBV20-1 and TRBJ1-2, with 7 bases that match TRBD1. With 6 bases clipped from V and 4 bases from J, the junction kept 8 bases outside the gene matches. Germline-derived CDR1 and CDR2 are DFQATT and SNEGSKA (reference sequence). The CDR3 has 13 amino acids. The CDR3: CSARTGDFYGYTF. The CDR3 nucleotides are TGCAGTGCGCGGACAGGCGACTTCTATGGCTACACCTTC.

The V gene is TRBV7-2, the J gene TRBJ1-1, with D unresolved. The V gene's germline CDR1 is SGHTA and CDR2 FQGNSA. Between the trimmed V and J ends, which lost 5 bases and 3 bases, there was a span of 7 bases. The CDR3 runs 12 residues. The CDR3 DNA reads TGTGCCAGCAGCAAGCGATACACTGAAGCTTTCTTT. Translated, it gives CASSKRYTEAFF.

This clonotype was seen at least ten times. The V call is TRBV28, the J call TRBJ2-2; D ambiguous. The length of the CDR3 is 13 residues. From germline, CDR1 is MDHEN and CDR2 SYDVKM. V lost 3 bases to trimming and J lost 3 bases, with 5 bases between them. The CDR3 is CASSFGHTGELFF. The CDR3 nucleotides read TGTGCCAGCAGTTTCGGTCACACCGGGGAGCTGTTTTTT.

This clonotype was seen at least ten times. V is TRBV28 and J is TRBJ2-2, with TRBD2 identical over 10 bases. Looked up from germline, CDR1 is MDHEN and CDR2 is SYDVKM. V gave up 1 base and J gave up 5 bases; unmatched junction bases: 7. CDR3 length: 17 residues. The CDR3 DNA is TGTGCCAGCAGTTTATTCGGACTAGCGGCAGGGACCGGGGAGCTGTTTTTT. Translating gives CASSLFGLAAGTGELFF.

In this sample, this clonotype turned up many times. The chain joins TRBV6-5 to TRBJ2-7, with a possible D match to TRBD2 (6 bases). Trimming shortened V by 2 bases and J by 5 bases, and 13 bases separated the two germline ends. Germline values: CDR1 MNHEY, CDR2 SVGAGI. The CDR3 runs to 14 residues. In nucleotides, the CDR3 is TGTGCCAGCAGTTACGGGGGGTTTCCCGACGAGCAGTACTTC. Translated, it gives CASSYGGFPDEQYF.

The sample holds many counts of this clonotype. The chain combines TRBV7-9 with TRBJ2-7; the D is unclear. Germline V gives CDR1 SEHNR, CDR2 FQNEAQ (reference sequence). The CDR3 has 12 amino acids. V gave up 5 bases and J gave up 6 bases, with 11 bases separating them. The CDR3 loop reads CASSVIVSEQYF. CDR3 DNA sequence: TGTGCCAGCAGCGTCATAGTTTCCGAGCAGTACTTC.

This clonotype occurred a few times. The chain joins TRBV12-3 or TRBV12-4 to TRBJ2-7; a possible D gene is TRBD1 (5 bases). Trimming pared 3 bases from V and 7 bases from J, leaving 10 bases between. This CDR3 has 12 residues. The CDR3 nucleotides are TGTGCCAGCAGTTTGAAGGGGTGGGAGCAGTACTTC. Translating gives CASSLKGWEQYF.

This clonotype was seen many times. The chain joins TRBV28 to TRBJ1-2, with no clear D. With 5 bases removed from V and 3 bases from J, the gap between germline ends came to 13 bases. This CDR3 contains 14 residues. Germline V CDR1 and CDR2: MDHEN, SYDVKM. The CDR3, as DNA: TGTGCCAGCAGTCCCCCCGGTTGGGACTATGGCTACACCTTC. It yields the protein CASSPPGWDYGYTF.

This clonotype was picked up many times. The chain couples TRBV28 to TRBJ1-1; D may be TRBD1 (5 bases). V dropped 6 bases and J dropped 2 bases, with 16 bases sitting between them. The CDR3 totals 15 residues. Germline assignment: CDR1 MDHEN and CDR2 SYDVKM. The CDR3 protein is CASRPATDLNTEAFF. For the CDR3, the DNA is TGTGCCAGCAGACCCGCGACAGACCTTAACACTGAAGCTTTCTTT.

This clonotype came up many times. The gene calls are TRBV12-3 or TRBV12-4 and TRBJ2-7; 9 nucleotides line up with TRBD1. Trimming cost V 4 bases and J 5 bases; bases outside gene matches: 9. This CDR3 has 15 residues. The DNA of the CDR3 is TGTGCCAGCAGTTGGGAGGACAGGGGTCAGAACGAGCAGTACTTC. Protein product: CASSWEDRGQNEQYF.

This clonotype was seen repeatedly, ten times or more. V is TRBV6-5 and J is TRBJ2-2; D remains unclear. CDR3 length: 15 residues. In germline, CDR1 is MNHEY, CDR2 SVGAGI. The V gene lost 2 bases and the J gene lost 3 bases, with 10 bases spanning the gap. The CDR3 here is CASSYLGSHTGELFF. The CDR3 region has the DNA TGTGCCAGCAGTTACCTAGGGTCTCACACCGGGGAGCTGTTTTTT.

Many counts were recorded for this clonotype. The chain is built from TRBV6-1 and TRBJ1-5; D is undetermined. This CDR3 contains 15 residues. Looked up from germline, CDR1 is MNHNS and CDR2 is SASEGT. The V end lost 7 bases, the J end lost 6 bases, and 19 bases lay between the germline ends. DNA of the CDR3: TGTGCCAGCACCGAAATGTTGGGTTTTTTTCAGCCCCAGCATTTT. It codes for CASTEMLGFFQPQHF.

This clonotype was detected ten times or more. The genes are TRBV5-1 and TRBJ1-1, with TRBD1 as a possible D gene (5 bases). The CDR3 spans 14 residues. Trimming stripped 1 base from V and 3 bases from J, with 10 bases between. Germline lookup yields CDR1 SGHRS and CDR2 YFSETQ. CDR3 sequence reads: CASSLRVGDTEAFF. CDR3 DNA: TGCGCCAGCAGCTTGAGGGTGGGGGACACTGAAGCTTTCTTT.

The table lists this clonotype with many counts. The chain carries TRBV5-1 and TRBJ2-1, with TRBD2 matching 7 bases. This CDR3 has 15 amino acids. The junction had 16 bases not matched to a gene; V was cut back by 7 bases and J by 9 bases. The germline V gene encodes CDR1 SGHRS and CDR2 YFSETQ. The CDR3: CASSTGGGGGREQFF. The CDR3 DNA sequence: TGCGCCAGCTCCACTGGTGGCGGCGGGGGTCGTGAGCAGTTCTTC.

There are many counts of this clonotype. The CDR3 sequence is CATNRRDRGETQYF. The DNA of the CDR3 is TGTGCCACCAACCGGCGGGACAGGGGTGAGACCCAGTACTTC. The gene calls are TRBV28 and TRBJ2-5; 10 nucleotides align to TRBD1. V shed 10 bases, J shed 5 bases, and the junction held 10 bases outside the gene matches. The CDR3 consists of 14 residues. The germline CDR1 and CDR2 sequences are MDHEN and SYDVKM.

This clonotype was detected ten times or more. The chain joins TRBV30 to TRBJ1-5; D uncertain. The germline V gene encodes CDR1 GTSNPN and CDR2 SVGIG (reference sequence). V was cut by 2 bases and J by 2 bases, with 4 bases left in between. The CDR3 has 12 residues. CDR3 sequence: CAWSPGNQPQHF. The DNA for the CDR3 is TGTGCCTGGAGTCCTGGCAATCAGCCCCAGCATTTT.

At least ten counts were recorded for this clonotype. The genes are TRBV29-1 and TRBJ2-5; a weak D match, TRBD2 (6 bases). The V end was cut by 2 bases, the J end by 4 bases, with 8 bases between. From germline, CDR1 is SQVTM and CDR2 ANQGSEA. This CDR3 is built from 12 residues. For the CDR3, the DNA is TGCAGCGTTGAATGGAGGGGAGAGACCCAGTACTTC. Translation gives CSVEWRGETQYF. Drawing the rest from reference TRBV29-1 and TRBJ2-5, the complete variable domain is SAVISQKPSRDICQRGTSLTIQCQVDSQVTMMFWYRQQPGQSLTLIATANQGSEATYESGFVIDKFPISRPNLTFSTLTVSNMSPEDSSIYLCSVEWRGETQYFGPGTRLLVL.

In this sample, this clonotype turned up many times. The genes are TRBV7-3 and TRBJ2-7; no reliable D call. Per germline, CDR1 SGHTA and CDR2 FQGTGA. V lost 3 bases and J lost 2, with 14 bases in between. The CDR3 length is 15 residues. CDR3 bases: TGTGCCAGCAGCTTTGTGTCGGAATCTGCCTACGAGCAGTACTTC. As protein: CASSFVSESAYEQYF.

A remark on this clonotype: At one boundary the junction diverges from the germline segment, which might be a read error. CDR3: CASSTNLQATYEQYF. The CDR3 DNA is TGTGCCAGCAGTACGAACCTACAGGCAACCTACGAGCAGTACTTC. The chain links TRBV24-1 to TRBJ2-7; maybe TRBD1 (5 bases). CDR3 length: 15 residues. Per germline, CDR1 KGHDR and CDR2 SFDVKD.